This T cell receptor (beta chain) was retrieved from a study of control samples from healthy donors and cancer patients. The table came from immunoSEQ multiplex PCR; TCRdb's copy has only in-frame clones and leaves some out. The data hold 130,000 or so clones, with over 75% observed a single time. Material for sequencing was blood. The sequence was obtained from a man aged 40-49 years in good health.

CDR3 loop: CASSETGRGTGELFF. Here the CDR3 DNA reads TGCGCCAGCAGTGAGACGGGGCGCGGCACCGGGGAGCTGTTTTTT. The chain joins TRBV10-1 to TRBJ2-2, with D perhaps TRBD1 or TRBD2 (5 bases each). V was trimmed by 2 bases and J by 4 bases, leaving 11 bases between them. The CDR3 is 15 amino acids. Germline CDR1 is WNHNN and CDR2 is SYGVQD (reference sequence).